The 11 T cell receptor beta chains given below trace back to one sample, sequenced in a study of blood T cells in healthy people across ages. Sample-barcoded 5' priming and a J-beta primer mix drove a second PCR of roughly 6 to 12 cycles. TCRdb re-derived calls from the 5' RACE reads in MiXCR, one entry per CDR3 protein. The table lists 920,000 or so distinct CDR3 sequences, under 45% of them singletons, with 15% to 20% in the top ten. Sequencing used blood. The receptors were sampled from a woman aged 60-70 years in good health.

This clonotype was seen more than once but under ten times. This chain joins TRBV7-2 and TRBJ2-1, with 12 bases identical to TRBD2. This CDR3 spans 15 amino acids. The J segment lost 9 bases and the V segment lost 5 bases, leaving 8 bases of the junction unmatched. In germline, CDR1 is SGHTA, CDR2 FQGNSA. CDR3 amino acids: CASSQAGLAGGEQFF. The CDR3 bases are TGTGCCAGCAGCCAAGCGGGACTAGCGGGCGGTGAGCAGTTCTTC.

This clonotype was seen more than once but under ten times. The rearrangement links TRBV20-1 to TRBJ2-4; TRBD1 matches at 10 bases. The J call may be mistaken, given a closer DNA end match to TRBJ2-7. CDR3 length: 14 residues. Germline V gene lookup returns CDR1 DFQATT and CDR2 SNEGSKA (reference sequence). The CDR3 spells CSPTLGQGMHEQYF. The DNA of the CDR3 is TGCAGTCCGACCTTGGGACAGGGGATGCACGAGCAGTACTTC.

The chain joins TRBV20-1 to TRBJ2-7; 11 nucleotides match TRBD2. CDR1 DFQATT and CDR2 SNEGSKA come from the germline V gene (reference sequence). The trim removed 0 bases at V and 4 bases at J, leaving 5 bases unmatched. This CDR3 has 15 residues. DNA for the CDR3: TGCAGTGCTAGAGATCGACTAGCGGGACTTTACGAGCAGTACTTC. It is translated as CSARDRLAGLYEQYF.

A single count supports this clonotype. The chain employs TRBV25-1 and TRBJ2-3, with TRBD2 matching over 9 bases. The V gene's germline CDR1 is MGHDK and CDR2 SYGVNS. The CDR3 length is 16 residues. Trimming at V came to 8 bases and at J to 4 bases, leaving 13 bases not matched to a gene. Written as DNA, the CDR3 is TGTGCCAGCGGTGGACCGGGACTAGCATCGTCAGATACGCAGTATTTT. Translating it yields CASGGPGLASSDTQYF. Full variable domain (rest looked up from reference TRBV25-1 and TRBJ2-3): EADIYQTPRYLVIGTGKKITLECSQTMGHDKMYWYQQDPGMELHLIHYSYGVNSTEKGDLSSESTVSRIRTEHFPLTLESARPSHTSQYLCASGGPGLASSDTQYFGPGTRLTVL.

V gene TRBV2 combines with J gene TRBJ2-5; D unresolved. CDR1 is SNHLY and CDR2 is FYNNEI in the germline V gene. Trimming took off 1 base at V and 1 base at J, with 7 bases between the two ends. The CDR3 extends over 14 amino acids. DNA of the CDR3: TGTGCCAGCAGTGAAGACAGCCCCCAAGAGACCCAGTACTTC. Translation: CASSEDSPQETQYF.

The rearrangement uses TRBV20-1 and TRBJ2-3; TRBD2 matches at 12 bases. The germline V gene encodes CDR1 DFQATT and CDR2 SNEGSKA (reference sequence). Trimming cost V 1 base and J 2 bases; bases outside gene matches: 4. CDR3 size: 16 residues. CDR3 nucleotide sequence: TGCAGTGCTAGAGGACTAGCGGGAGTTCTCACAGATACGCAGTATTTT. This encodes CSARGLAGVLTDTQYF.

This clonotype was detected only a few times. The chain is built from TRBV28 and TRBJ2-7; tentative D call: TRBD1 (6 bases). The V and J ends lost 6 bases and 2 bases respectively, with 20 bases between them. This CDR3 contains 16 residues. CDR1 and CDR2 from the germline V gene are MDHEN and SYDVKM. The CDR3: CASSPTQGSPPYEQYF. CDR3 DNA: TGTGCCAGCAGCCCAACACAGGGCTCCCCGCCCTACGAGCAGTACTTC.

There are a few counts of this clonotype. The chain combines TRBV29-1 with TRBJ1-2; TRBD1 matches 8 bases. Germline CDR1 and CDR2: SQVTM and ANQGSEA. The CDR3 is 14 amino acids. V trimming: 3 bases; J trimming: 5 bases; junction bases outside the gene matches: 8. This CDR3 reads CSVDRDRTEYGYTF. Written as DNA, the CDR3 is TGCAGCGTTGACCGGGACAGGACAGAGTATGGCTACACCTTC.

This chain uses TRBV4-1 with TRBJ2-2, with TRBD1 identical over 8 bases. Germline CDR1 is MGHRA and CDR2 is YSYEKL. The CDR3 is made up of 15 amino acids. Trimming removed 4 bases from V and 10 bases from J; junction bases left unmatched: 11. The CDR3: CASSRKFLQGEELFF. CDR3 nucleotides: TGCGCCAGCAGCCGCAAGTTCTTACAGGGGGAGGAGCTGTTTTTT.

This clonotype occurred a few times. The chain links TRBV5-6 to TRBJ2-7; TRBD1 aligns across 10 bases. V lost 4 bases and J lost 3; bases outside the gene matches: 4. This CDR3 comprises 14 residues. Germline V lookup: CDR1 SGHDT, CDR2 YYEEEE. The CDR3 DNA sequence: TGTGCCAGCAGCGTGGGACAGGGGTTCTACGAGCAGTACTTC. This codes for CASSVGQGFYEQYF.

This clonotype was counted once. The chain couples TRBV6-1 to TRBJ2-4; 8 bases line up with TRBD1. The assigned J gene may be wrong: the sequence end matches TRBJ2-7 better. This CDR3 contains 14 residues. Germline CDR1 MNHNS, CDR2 SASEGT. The CDR3 loop is CASGPGTGTYEQYF. The CDR3 nucleotides are TGTGCCAGCGGGCCCGGGACAGGAACCTACGAGCAGTACTTC.